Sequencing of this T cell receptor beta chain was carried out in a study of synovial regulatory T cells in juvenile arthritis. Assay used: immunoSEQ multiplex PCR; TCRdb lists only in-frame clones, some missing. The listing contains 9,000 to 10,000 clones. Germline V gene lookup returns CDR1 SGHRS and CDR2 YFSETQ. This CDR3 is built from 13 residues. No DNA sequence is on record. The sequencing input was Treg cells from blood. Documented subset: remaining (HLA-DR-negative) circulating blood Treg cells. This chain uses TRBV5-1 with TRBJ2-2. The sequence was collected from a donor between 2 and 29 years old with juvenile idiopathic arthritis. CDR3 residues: CASNTGSPGELFF.